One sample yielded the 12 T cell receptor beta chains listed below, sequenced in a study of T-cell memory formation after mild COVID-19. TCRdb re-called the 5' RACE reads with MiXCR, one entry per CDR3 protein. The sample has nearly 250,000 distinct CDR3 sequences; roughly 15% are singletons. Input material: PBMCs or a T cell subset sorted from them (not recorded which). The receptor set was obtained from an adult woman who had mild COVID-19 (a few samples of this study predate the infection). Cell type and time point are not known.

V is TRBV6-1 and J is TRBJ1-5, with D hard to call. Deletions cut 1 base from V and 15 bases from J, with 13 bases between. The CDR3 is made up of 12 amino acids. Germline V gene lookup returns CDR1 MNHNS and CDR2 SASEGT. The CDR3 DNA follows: TGTGCCAGCAGTGAAGATGTGCTCGTAAGGCATTTT. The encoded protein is CASSEDVLVRHF.

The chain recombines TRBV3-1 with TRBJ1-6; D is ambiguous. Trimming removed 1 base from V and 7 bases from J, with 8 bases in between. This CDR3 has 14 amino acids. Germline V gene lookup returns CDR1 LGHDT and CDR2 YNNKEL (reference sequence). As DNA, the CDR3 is TGTGCCAGCAGCCAAGCGGCAGCAAATTCACCCCTCCACTTT. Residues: CASSQAAANSPLHF.

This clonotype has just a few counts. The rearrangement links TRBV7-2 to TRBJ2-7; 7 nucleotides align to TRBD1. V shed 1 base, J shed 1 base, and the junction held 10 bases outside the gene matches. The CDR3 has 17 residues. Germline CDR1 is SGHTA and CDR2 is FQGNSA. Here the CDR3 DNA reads TGTGCCAGCAGCTTAGGGGCTTGGACAGGTTTATCCTACGAGCAGTACTTC. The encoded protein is CASSLGAWTGLSYEQYF. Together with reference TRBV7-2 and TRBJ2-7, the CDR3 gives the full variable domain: GAGVSQSPSNKVTEKGKDVELRCDPISGHTALYWYRQSLGQGLEFLIYFQGNSAPDKSGLPSDRFSAERTGGSVSTLTIQRTQQEDSAVYLCASSLGAWTGLSYEQYFGPGTRLTVT.

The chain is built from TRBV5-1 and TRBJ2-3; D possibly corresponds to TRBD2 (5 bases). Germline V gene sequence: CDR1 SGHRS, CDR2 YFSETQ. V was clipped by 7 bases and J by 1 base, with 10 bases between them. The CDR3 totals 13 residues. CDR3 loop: CASCRGGTDTQYF. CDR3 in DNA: TGCGCCAGCTGCCGGGGTGGCACAGATACGCAGTATTTT.

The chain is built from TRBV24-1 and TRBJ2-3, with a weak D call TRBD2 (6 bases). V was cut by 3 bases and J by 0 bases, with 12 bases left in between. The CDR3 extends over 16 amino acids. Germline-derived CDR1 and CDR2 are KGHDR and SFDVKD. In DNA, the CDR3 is TGTGCCACCAGTGATACGTCAGGGAGGAGCACAGATACGCAGTATTTT. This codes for CATSDTSGRSTDTQYF.

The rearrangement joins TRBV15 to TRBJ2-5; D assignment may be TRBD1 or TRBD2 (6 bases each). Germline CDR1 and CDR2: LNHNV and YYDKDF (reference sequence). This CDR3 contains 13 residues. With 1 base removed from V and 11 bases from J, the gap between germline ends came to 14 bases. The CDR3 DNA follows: TGTGCCACCAGCAGAGCGGGGGCAGGAGGGCAGTACTTC. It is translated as CATSRAGAGGQYF. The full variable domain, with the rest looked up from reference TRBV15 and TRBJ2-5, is DAMVIQNPRYQVTQFGKPVTLSCSQTLNHNVMYWYQQKSSQAPKLLFHYYDKDFNNEADTPDNFQSRRPNTSFCFLDIRSPGLGDTAMYLCATSRAGAGGQYFGPGTRLLVL.

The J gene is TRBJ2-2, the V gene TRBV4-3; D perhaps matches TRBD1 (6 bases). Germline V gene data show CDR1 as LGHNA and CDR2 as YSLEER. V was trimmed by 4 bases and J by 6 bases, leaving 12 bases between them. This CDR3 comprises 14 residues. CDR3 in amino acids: CASSLRGLAGELFF. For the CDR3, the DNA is TGCGCCAGCAGCCTCAGGGGCTTGGCCGGGGAGCTGTTTTTT.

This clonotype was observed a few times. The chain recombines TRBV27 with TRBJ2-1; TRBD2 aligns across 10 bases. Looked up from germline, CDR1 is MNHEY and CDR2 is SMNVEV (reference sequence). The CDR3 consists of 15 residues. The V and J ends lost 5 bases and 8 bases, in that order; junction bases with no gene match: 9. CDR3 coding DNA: TGTGCCAGCAGTAATCCGGGACTAGCGATCTATGAGCAGTTCTTC. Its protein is CASSNPGLAIYEQFF.

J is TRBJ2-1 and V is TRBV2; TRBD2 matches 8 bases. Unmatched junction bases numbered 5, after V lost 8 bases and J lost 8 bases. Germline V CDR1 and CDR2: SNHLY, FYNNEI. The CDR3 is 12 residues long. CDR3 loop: CASGTRPYEQFF. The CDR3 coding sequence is TGTGCCAGCGGGACTAGGCCTTATGAGCAGTTCTTC.

CDR3 residues: CASRLTGGTEAFF. As DNA, the CDR3 is TGTGCCAGTCGATTAACAGGGGGCACTGAAGCTTTCTTT. The V and J genes are TRBV27 and TRBJ1-1, with 8 bases identical to TRBD1. Looked up from germline, CDR1 is MNHEY and CDR2 is SMNVEV (reference sequence). The CDR3 covers 13 residues. J gave up 4 bases and V 9 bases, and 7 bases lay outside the gene matches.

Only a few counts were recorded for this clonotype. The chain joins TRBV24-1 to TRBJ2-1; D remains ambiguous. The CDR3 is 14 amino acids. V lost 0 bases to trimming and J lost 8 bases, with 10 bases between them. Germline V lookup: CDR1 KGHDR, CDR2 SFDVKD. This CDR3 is CATSDLRRNHEQFF. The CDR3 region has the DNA TGTGCCACCAGTGATTTGCGTAGAAACCATGAGCAGTTCTTC.

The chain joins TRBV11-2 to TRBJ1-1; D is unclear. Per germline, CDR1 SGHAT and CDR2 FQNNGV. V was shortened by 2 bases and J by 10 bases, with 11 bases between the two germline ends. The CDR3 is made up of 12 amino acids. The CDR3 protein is CASSLRLTGAFF. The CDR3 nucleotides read TGTGCCAGCAGCTTACGACTTACGGGAGCTTTCTTT.